This T cell receptor (beta chain) was obtained from a study of T-cell reconstitution after alpha-beta-depleted transplantation in children (dated by TCRdb to the mid-2010s). Study-level background: Using TCR repertoire profiling, the study quantitatively followed how T-cell immune reconstitution unfolded in children after TCRalphabeta/CD19-depleted allogeneic hematopoietic cell transplantation.

From cysteine to phenylalanine, the CDR3 is 15 amino acids long. The sequence is cut down to CDR3 DNA, 45 bases in frame from base 1. CDR1 SEHNR and CDR2 FQNEAQ were looked up in the germline V gene (reference sequence). V loses 5 bases, J loses 3 bases, and the germline ends lie 14 bases apart. Details on this clonotype: Its antigen specificity is not known. Base qualities are not recorded, but no much larger clone differs from it by a single base.

Preparation of the library involved PCR. The listed sequencing device is Illumina HiSeq 2500. TCR libraries were prepared with molecular barcoding, using unique molecular identifiers to normalize TCRbeta repertoire quantification. The public reads were reanalyzed by TCRdb: fastp trimming at Q25, MiXCR alignment, in-frame beta chains only. Every entry covers one CDR3 protein and lists the most common genes and DNA from its rows. The sample table shows some 290,000 distinct CDR3 sequences, and 9.5% to 10% are seen once. The ten largest clones take up around 9.1% of the sample. The input for sequencing was PBMCs from the stem cell graft donor, taken from the stem cell graft. The chain couples TRBV7-9 to TRBJ1-5; a tentative D call is TRBD1 (6 bases match). The source is a human donor who donated a stem cell graft to a child with SCID. Read as DNA, the sequence is TGTGCCAGCAGCCCCGGTAGGGACACCAATCAGCCCCAGCATTTT. Its translation is CASSPGRDTNQPQHF. The CDR3 plus the reference TRBV7-9 and TRBJ1-5 genes for the other parts give the full variable domain: DTGVSQNPRHKITKRGQNVTFRCDPISEHNRLYWYRQTLGQGPEFLTYFQNEAQLEKSRLLSDRFSAERPKGSFSTLEIQRTEQGDSAMYLCASSPGRDTNQPQHFGDGTRLSIL.